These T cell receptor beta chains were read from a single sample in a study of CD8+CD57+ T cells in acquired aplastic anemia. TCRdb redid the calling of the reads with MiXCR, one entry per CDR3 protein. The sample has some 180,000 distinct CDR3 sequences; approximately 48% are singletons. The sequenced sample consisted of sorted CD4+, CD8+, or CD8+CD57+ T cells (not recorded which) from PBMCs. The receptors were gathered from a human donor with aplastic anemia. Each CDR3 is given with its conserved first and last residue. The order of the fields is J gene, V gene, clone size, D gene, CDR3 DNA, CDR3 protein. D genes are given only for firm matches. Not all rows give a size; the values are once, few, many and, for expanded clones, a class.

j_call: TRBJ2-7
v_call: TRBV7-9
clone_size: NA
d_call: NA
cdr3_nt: TGTGCCAGCAGCCAGGGGAACTCCTACGAGCAGTACTTC
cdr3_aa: CASSQGNSYEQYF

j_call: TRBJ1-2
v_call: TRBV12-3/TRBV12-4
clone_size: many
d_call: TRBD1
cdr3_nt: TGTGCCAGCAGTTTTGTCGGTGGCAGGGGGCCTGGGGGCTACACCTTC
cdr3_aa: CASSFVGGRGPGGYTF

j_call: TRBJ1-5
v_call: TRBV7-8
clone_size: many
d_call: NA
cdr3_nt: TGTGCCAGCAACAGGGATGAGGGGCCCAATCAGCCCCAGCATTTT
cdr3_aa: CASNRDEGPNQPQHF

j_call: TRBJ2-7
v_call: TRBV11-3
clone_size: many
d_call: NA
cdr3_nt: TGTGCCAGCCCTAGGGGCGAGCAGTACTTC
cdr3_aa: CASPRGEQYF

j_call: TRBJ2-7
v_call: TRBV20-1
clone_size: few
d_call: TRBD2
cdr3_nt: TGCAGTGCCCCGGGACTAGCGGGCAACGAGCAGTACTTC
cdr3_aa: CSAPGLAGNEQYF

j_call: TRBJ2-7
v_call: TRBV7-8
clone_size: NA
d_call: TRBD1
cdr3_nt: TGTGCCAGCAGCTTCGGGACAGGGGGCGTATACGAGCAGTACTTC
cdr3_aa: CASSFGTGGVYEQYF

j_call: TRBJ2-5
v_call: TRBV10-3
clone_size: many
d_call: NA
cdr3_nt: TGTGCCATCAGTTCCGCCTTAGGGGGGGGCCTGGAGACCCAGTACTTC
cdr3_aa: CAISSALGGGLETQYF

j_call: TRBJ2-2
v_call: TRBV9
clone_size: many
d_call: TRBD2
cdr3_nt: TGTGCCAGCAGCGTAGGGGTCGCGGGGGGGCCTGGCACCGGGGAGCTGTTTTTT
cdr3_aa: CASSVGVAGGPGTGELFF

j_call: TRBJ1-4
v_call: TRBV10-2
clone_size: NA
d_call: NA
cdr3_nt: TGCGCCAGCGGGAGTAACGCCGAAAAACTGTTTTTT
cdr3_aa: CASGSNAEKLFF

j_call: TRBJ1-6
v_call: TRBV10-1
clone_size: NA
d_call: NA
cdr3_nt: TGCGCCAGCGGCGACTCTATTAATTCACCCCTCCACTTT
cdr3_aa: CASGDSINSPLHF

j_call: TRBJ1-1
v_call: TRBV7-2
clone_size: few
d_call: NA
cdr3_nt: TGTGCCAGCAGCTCAACAGGGCTTGAAGCTTTCTTT
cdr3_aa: CASSSTGLEAFF

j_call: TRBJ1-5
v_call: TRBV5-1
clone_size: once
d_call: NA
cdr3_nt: TGCGCCAGCAGCTTGGAGGGGCCCCATCAGCCCCAGCATTTT
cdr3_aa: CASSLEGPHQPQHF

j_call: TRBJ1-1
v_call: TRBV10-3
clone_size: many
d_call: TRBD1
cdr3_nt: TGTGCCATAGGGGACAGACAGAACACTGAAGCTTTCTTT
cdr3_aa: CAIGDRQNTEAFF

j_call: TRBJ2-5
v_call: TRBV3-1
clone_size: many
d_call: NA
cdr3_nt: TGTGCCAGCAGCCAAGCTCCAGCAGTCGAGACCCAGTACTTC
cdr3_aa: CASSQAPAVETQYF

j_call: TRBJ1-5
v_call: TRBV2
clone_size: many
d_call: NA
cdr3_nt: TGTGCCAGCAGCCCCTGGGGGAGGGGCGCGAGCAATCAGCCCCAGCATTTT
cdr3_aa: CASSPWGRGASNQPQHF

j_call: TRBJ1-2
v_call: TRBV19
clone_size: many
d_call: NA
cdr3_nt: TGTGCCAGTATGGACGGGGGGTTTAACTATGGCTACACCTTC
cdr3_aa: CASMDGGFNYGYTF

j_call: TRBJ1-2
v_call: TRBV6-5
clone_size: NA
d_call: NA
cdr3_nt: TGTGCCAGCAGTTACTCCGAGAAGAACTATGGCTACACCTTC
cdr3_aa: CASSYSEKNYGYTF

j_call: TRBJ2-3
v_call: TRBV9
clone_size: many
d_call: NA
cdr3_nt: TGTGCCAGCAGCGTAGCCGACACAGATACGCAGTATTTT
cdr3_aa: CASSVADTDTQYF

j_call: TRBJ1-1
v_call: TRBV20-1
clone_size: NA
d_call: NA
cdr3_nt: TGCAGTGCGCGATCCGAGGGCACTGAAGCTTTCTTT
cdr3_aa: CSARSEGTEAFF

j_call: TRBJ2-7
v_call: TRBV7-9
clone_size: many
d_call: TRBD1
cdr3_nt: TGTGCCAGCAGCCAGACAGGGACCTACGAGCAGTACTTC
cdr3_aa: CASSQTGTYEQYF

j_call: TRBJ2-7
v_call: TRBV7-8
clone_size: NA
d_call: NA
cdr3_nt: TGTGCCAGCAGCTTAGGTGAACCCTACGAGCAGTACTTC
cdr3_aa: CASSLGEPYEQYF

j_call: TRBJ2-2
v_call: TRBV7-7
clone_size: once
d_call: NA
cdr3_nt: TGTGCCAGCAGCTTAGGCGACACCACCGGGGAACTGTTTTTT
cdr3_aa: CASSLGDTTGELFF

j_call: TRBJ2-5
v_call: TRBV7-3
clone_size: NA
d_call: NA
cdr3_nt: TGTGCCAGCAGCTTATCACAGATTTTCCAAGAGACCCAGTACTTC
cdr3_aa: CASSLSQIFQETQYF

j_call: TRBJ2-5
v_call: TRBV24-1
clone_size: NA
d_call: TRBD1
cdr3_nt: TGTGCCACCAGTGATGCCACAGGGGGCGGAGAGACCCAGTACTTC
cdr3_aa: CATSDATGGGETQYF

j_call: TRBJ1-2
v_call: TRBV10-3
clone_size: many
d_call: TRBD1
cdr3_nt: TGTGCCATCAGTGAGTCGGGTCCGGGACAGAACTATGGCTACACCTTC
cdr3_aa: CAISESGPGQNYGYTF

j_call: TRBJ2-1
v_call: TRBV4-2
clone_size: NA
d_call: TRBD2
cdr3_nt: TGTGCCAGCAGCCAAGATCTAGCGGGAGGAGATGAGCAGTTCTTC
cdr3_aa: CASSQDLAGGDEQFF

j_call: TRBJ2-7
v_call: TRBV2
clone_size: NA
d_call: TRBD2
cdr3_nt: TGTGCCAGCACCGGGGGGGGCGAGCAGTACTTC
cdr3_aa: CASTGGGEQYF

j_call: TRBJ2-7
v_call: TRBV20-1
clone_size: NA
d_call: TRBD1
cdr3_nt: TGCAGTGCTAGGGGGGACAGGGCATGGTACGAGCAGTACTTC
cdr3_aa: CSARGDRAWYEQYF

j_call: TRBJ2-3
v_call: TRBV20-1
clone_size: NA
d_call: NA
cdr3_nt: TGCAGTGCCTCTCCCTCTAGTGGCGCAGATACGCAGTATTTT
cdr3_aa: CSASPSSGADTQYF

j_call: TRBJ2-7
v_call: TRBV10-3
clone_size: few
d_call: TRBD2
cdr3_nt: TGTGCCATCAGTGAAAAGGCTAGCGGGAGAGGCAGCGCCTACGAGCAGTACTTC
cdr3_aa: CAISEKASGRGSAYEQYF

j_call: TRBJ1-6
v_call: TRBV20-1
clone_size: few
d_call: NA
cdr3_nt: TGCAGTGCTCGAGCGACAGAGTTTTCACCCCTCCACTTT
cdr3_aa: CSARATEFSPLHF

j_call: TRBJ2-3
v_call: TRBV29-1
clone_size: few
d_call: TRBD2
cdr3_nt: TGCAGCGTTGATAGCGGGGGGGGCCCGGGTAGGACAGATACGCAGTATTTT
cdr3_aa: CSVDSGGGPGRTDTQYF

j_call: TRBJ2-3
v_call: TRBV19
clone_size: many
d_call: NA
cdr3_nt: TGTGCCAGTAGTATACAGGGCGGGGCTAGCACAGATACGCAGTATTTT
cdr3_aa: CASSIQGGASTDTQYF

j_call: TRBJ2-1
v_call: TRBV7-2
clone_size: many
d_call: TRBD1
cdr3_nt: TGTGCCAGCAGCTTGATGGGACAGGGAAACAATGAGCAGTTCTTC
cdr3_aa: CASSLMGQGNNEQFF

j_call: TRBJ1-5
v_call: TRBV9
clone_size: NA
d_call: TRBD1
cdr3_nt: TGTGCCAGCAGCGTAGAGGGGGCATTCGGCCAGCCCCAGCATTTT
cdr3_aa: CASSVEGAFGQPQHF

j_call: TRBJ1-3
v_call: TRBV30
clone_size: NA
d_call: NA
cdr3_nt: TGTGCCTGGAGTACCGCAGGGTCGTCGGGAAACACCATATATTTT
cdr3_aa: CAWSTAGSSGNTIYF

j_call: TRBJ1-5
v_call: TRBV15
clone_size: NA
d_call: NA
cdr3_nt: TGTGCCACACAGTCCCCCGACAGCTCCCTTCTCAATCAGCCCCAGCATTTT
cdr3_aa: CATQSPDSSLLNQPQHF

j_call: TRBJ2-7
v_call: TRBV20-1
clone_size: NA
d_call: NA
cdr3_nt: TGCAGTGCTGAAGACTTATCTAGCTCCTACGAGCAGTACTTC
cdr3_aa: CSAEDLSSSYEQYF

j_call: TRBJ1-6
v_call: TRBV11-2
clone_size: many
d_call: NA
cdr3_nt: TGTGCCAGCAGCTCGAACAGGGACCGGAATTCACCCCTCCACTTT
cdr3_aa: CASSSNRDRNSPLHF

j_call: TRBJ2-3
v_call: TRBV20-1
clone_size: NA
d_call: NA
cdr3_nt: TGCAGTGCTAAACGAGCTCCTTCCACAGATACGCAGTATTTT
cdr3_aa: CSAKRAPSTDTQYF

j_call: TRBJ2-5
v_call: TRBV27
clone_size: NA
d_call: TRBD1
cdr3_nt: TGTGCCAGCAGGGCCGGGACAGGGATGTTAGGGACCCAGTACTTC
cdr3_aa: CASRAGTGMLGTQYF

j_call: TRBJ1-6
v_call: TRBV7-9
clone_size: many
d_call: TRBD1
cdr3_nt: TGTGCCAGCAGCTCGGGACAGGCCAATTCACCCCTCCACTTT
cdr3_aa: CASSSGQANSPLHF

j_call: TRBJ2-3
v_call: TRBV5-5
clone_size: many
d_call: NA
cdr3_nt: TGTGCCAGCAGCTTGCCCCCCACAGATACGCAGTATTTT
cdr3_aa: CASSLPPTDTQYF

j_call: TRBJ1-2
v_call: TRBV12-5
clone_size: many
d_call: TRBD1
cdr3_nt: TGTGCTAGTGGTTTACTAGACAGGGTGTATGGCTACACCTTC
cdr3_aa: CASGLLDRVYGYTF

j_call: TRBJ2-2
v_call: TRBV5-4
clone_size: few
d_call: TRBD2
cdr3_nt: TGTGCCAGCAGCTTGTTAAGTAGCGGGGTGTCCACCGGGGAGCTGTTTTTT
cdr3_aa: CASSLLSSGVSTGELFF

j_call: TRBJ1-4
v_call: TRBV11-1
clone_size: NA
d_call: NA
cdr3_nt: TGTGCCAGCAGCCCCAAGTTACAGGGAACTAATGAAAAACTGTTTTTT
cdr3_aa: CASSPKLQGTNEKLFF

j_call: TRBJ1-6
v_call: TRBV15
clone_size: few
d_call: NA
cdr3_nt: TGTGCCACCAGCAGAGAAGCAGGAGATAATTCACCCCTCCACTTT
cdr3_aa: CATSREAGDNSPLHF

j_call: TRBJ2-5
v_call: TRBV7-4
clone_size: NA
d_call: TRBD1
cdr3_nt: TGTGCCAGCAGTTTAGGGACAGGGATATTGGAGACCCAGTACTTC
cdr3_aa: CASSLGTGILETQYF

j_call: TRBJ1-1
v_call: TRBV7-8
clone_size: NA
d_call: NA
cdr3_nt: TGTGCCAGCAGCCGTGACTCCTTGAACACTGAAGCTTTCTTT
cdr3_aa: CASSRDSLNTEAFF

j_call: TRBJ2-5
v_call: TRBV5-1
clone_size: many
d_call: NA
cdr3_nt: TGCGCCAGCAGGCGGGGCCAAGAGACCCAGTACTTC
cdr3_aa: CASRRGQETQYF

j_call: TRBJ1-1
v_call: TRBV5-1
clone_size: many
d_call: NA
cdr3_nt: TGCGCCAGCAGCTTGTCCGGTTCGAGGGTTAGGACTGAAGCTTTCTTT
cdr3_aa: CASSLSGSRVRTEAFF

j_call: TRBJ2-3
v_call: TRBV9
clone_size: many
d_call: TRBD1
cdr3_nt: TGTGCCAGCAGCGTAGTGACAGGGGGAGATACGCAGTATTTT
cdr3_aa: CASSVVTGGDTQYF

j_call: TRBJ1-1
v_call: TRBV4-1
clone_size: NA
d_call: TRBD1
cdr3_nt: TGCGCCAGCAGCCAGTACAGGGGCGGCACTGAAGCTTTCTTT
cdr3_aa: CASSQYRGGTEAFF

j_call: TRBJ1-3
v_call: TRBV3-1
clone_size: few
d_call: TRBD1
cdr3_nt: TGTGCCAGCAGCCAAGCTCCGACAGGGGGCCTAGGAAACACCATATATTTT
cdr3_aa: CASSQAPTGGLGNTIYF

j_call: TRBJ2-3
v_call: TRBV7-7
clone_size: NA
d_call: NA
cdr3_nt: TGTGCTAGCAGCTTGAGTCCCACTAGCACAGATACGCAGTATTTT
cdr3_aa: CASSLSPTSTDTQYF

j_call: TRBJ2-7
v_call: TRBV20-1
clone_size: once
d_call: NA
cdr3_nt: TGCAGTGCTCCCTTCCGACGAAATACAAGGAGCTCCTACGAGCAGTACTTC
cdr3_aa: CSAPFRRNTRSSYEQYF

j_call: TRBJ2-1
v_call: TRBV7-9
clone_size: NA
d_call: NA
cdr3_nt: TGTGCCAGCAGCTACGGAAATCACAATGAGCAGTTCTTC
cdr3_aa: CASSYGNHNEQFF